Below, 3 T cell receptor beta chains from the same sample are listed, as sequenced in a study of blood T cell repertoires in COVID-19. TCRdb's copy holds only in-frame clones and misses some; the assay was immunoSEQ multiplex PCR. Here the sample spans some 400,000 clones, approximately 86% being singletons. The sequencing input was peripheral blood. The receptors stem from a human donor in a cohort sampled during active COVID-19.

This clone turned up a few times. The chain combines TRBV18 with TRBJ1-6; 10 nucleotides line up with TRBD1. V trimming: 3 bases; J trimming: 9 bases; junction bases outside the gene matches: 5. The CDR3 loop spans 15 amino acids. Germline V gives CDR1 KGHSH, CDR2 LQKENI. This chain's CDR3 is CASSPGQGHSSPLHF. CDR3 coding DNA: TGTGCCAGCTCACCGGGACAGGGGCATAGTTCACCCCTCCACTTT.

The V gene is TRBV19, the J gene TRBJ2-2; 10 bases are shared with TRBD2. With 5 bases clipped from V and 5 bases from J, the junction kept 5 bases outside the gene matches. The CDR3 loop spans 15 amino acids. Germline V CDR1 and CDR2: LNHDA, SQIVND (reference sequence). The CDR3 loop reads CASSVSGRATGELFF. As DNA, the CDR3 is TGTGCCAGTAGTGTCAGCGGGAGGGCGACCGGGGAGCTGTTTTTT.

The genes are TRBV24-1 and TRBJ2-7; TRBD1 might be the D (5 bases). The germline gives CDR1 KGHDR, CDR2 SFDVKD. This CDR3 has 12 amino acids. V was shortened by 7 bases and J by 8 bases, with 14 bases between the two germline ends. The CDR3 here is CATRCRVWKQYF. In DNA, the CDR3 is TGTGCCACCAGATGCAGGGTTTGGAAGCAGTACTTC.